This T cell receptor beta chain was profiled in a study of multiple sclerosis patients with progressive multifocal leukoencephalopathy (dated by TCRdb to the late 2010s). With regard to the full study: Peripheral T and B cells were examined in MS patients who developed PML (4 under natalizumab, 1 after alemtuzumab) and in treated patients who did not develop PML. Longitudinal follow-up was performed in two natalizumab-treated patients who later developed PML, from before therapy through 6 and 12 months to PML onset. The study was designed to detect JC virus-specific or public T-cell expansions arising at the time of PML onset. Beyond this particular receptor, the publication reports: The analysis covered only peripheral blood, although cerebrospinal fluid or brain lymphocytes might be more informative for natalizumab-associated PML. At the time PML developed, no common TRBV or TRBJ gene usage or preferential TRBV-TRBJ pairings were detected. TRB clones above 0.5% frequency appeared only in PML patients, but expanded clones at PML onset were already present before and during natalizumab therapy. Less diverse TRB repertoires in most PML patients were suggested by lower normalized Shannon entropy, whereas values near 1 were observed in the natalizumab-treated controls. Because the cohort was small and descriptive, it remained unclear whether the findings reflect JC virus infection or general immunocompromise.

A note on this clone: The clone's antigen remains unknown. No base-level quality is on record; no much larger clone is a single base apart.

Taken with the paper, the label for time point translates to: approximately 12 months of natalizumab therapy. Reading the label with the study, this specimen's treatment or condition is: on natalizumab therapy at sampling. Controls were several natalizumab-treated MS patients who did not develop PML, sampled longitudinally. Every listed patient had earlier received interferon beta, and every PML patient was female. Blood samples for T1 were taken at 6 months of natalizumab therapy, and blood samples for T2 were taken at 12 months of natalizumab therapy. Isolation of peripheral blood mononuclear cells was performed by Ficoll-Hypaque density gradient centrifugation. Using the immunoSEQ two-step multiplex PCR at survey-level depth, TRB CDR3 regions were amplified from genomic DNA. Each PCR was spiked with synthetic inline TR CDR3 controls spanning all V-J pairings to estimate template counts and remove amplification bias. Reads were processed so that amplification and sequencing bias were reduced, and quantification was performed against synthetic TR CDR3 analogs. The study's own analysis went as follows. In ImmunoSEQ Analyzer, raw data were processed so that out-of-frame sequences and CDR3s with stop codons were removed, with gene names following IMGT nomenclature. Normalized Shannon entropy, defined as 1 minus Pielou's evenness, was used to summarize repertoire diversity. TRB sequences were treated as identical only when sharing V gene, J gene and CDR3. Public PML clonotypes were defined as CDR3s shared by two or more PML-onset samples but absent from earlier samples, from controls, and from public databases. Skylign with the observed count method was used to analyze CDR3 amino acid composition at each position. Entries here come from immuneACCESS through TCRdb and include only in-frame sequences with V and J called. Some clones fail to appear in such tables; in the studies checked, an unresolved V gene covers under half of the shortfall, and the cause of the remainder is unknown. From that table come the V and J calls and clone size; the DNA was used to work out D and trimming. This sample holds approximately 30,000 clones; around 91% were observed only once. The ten largest make up about 1.3% of the sample.

Trimming costs V 3 bases and J 5 bases, and their ends lie 17 bases apart. The cysteine opens and the phenylalanine closes a CDR3 of 15 amino acids. The only DNA kept is the CDR3, 45 bases in frame from the first base. Reading the germline V gene gives CDR1 SGHNT and CDR2 YENEEA. Material: PBMCs, obtained from a patient treated with natalizumab. Rearrangement joined TRBV11-3 to TRBJ2-7; the D segment might be TRBD1 or TRBD2, since each matches 7 bases. This sequence originates from a human donor with multiple sclerosis. The nucleotide sequence is TGTGCCAGCAGCTTGGGAGGGGGCCCGCCGGACGAGCAGTACTTC. Translated, this gives CASSLGGGPPDEQYF. The CDR3, completed at both ends by the reference TRBV11-3 and TRBJ2-7 genes, gives the full variable domain EAGVVQSPRYKIIEKKQPVAFWCNPISGHNTLYWYLQNLGQGPELLIRYENEEAVDDSQLPKDRFSAERLKGVDSTLKIQPAELGDSAVYLCASSLGGGPPDEQYFGPGTRLTVT.